These T cell receptor beta chains were read from a single sample in a study of shared clonotypes between healthy human individuals. The table came from immunoSEQ multiplex PCR; TCRdb's copy has only in-frame clones and leaves some out. The repertoire consists of millions of clones, with more than 85% occurring once and the leading ten covering over 1.5%. Sequences were obtained from naive CD8+ T cells from PBMCs. These TCRs come from a man aged 18 to 35 in good health. Some clones in this sample may be carry-over from other donors' samples. The CDR3 runs from the conserved cysteine through the conserved F or W. D genes are given only for firm matches. Only some rows state a clone size, as once, few, many or a class for expanded clones.

J | size | D | V | CDR3 | DNA
TRBJ1-1 | . | . | TRBV14 | CASSQGRGEAFF | TGTGCCAGCAGCCAGGGAAGGGGTGAAGCTTTCTTT
TRBJ2-5 | once | TRBD2 | TRBV18 | CASSPSGLAGVQETQYF | TGTGCCAGCTCACCATCCGGACTAGCGGGAGTCCAAGAGACCCAGTACTTC
TRBJ2-7 | . | . | TRBV19 | CASSTTAAYEQYF | TGTGCCAGTAGTACAACAGCAGCCTACGAGCAGTACTTC
TRBJ1-2 | . | . | TRBV27 | CASSLRGGTDGYTF | TGTGCCAGCAGTTTACGAGGCGGAACTGACGGCTACACCTTC
TRBJ1-2 | . | . | TRBV19 | CASLTRHTHIPHDYTF | TGTGCCAGTTTGACCCGACACACCCACATCCCCCATGACTACACCTTC
TRBJ2-7 | once | . | TRBV28 | CASSTGPLGQYF | TGTGCCAGCAGCACCGGGCCCCTAGGGCAGTACTTC
TRBJ1-5 | once | . | TRBV28 | CASSFIRGNQPQHF | TGTGCCAGCAGTTTTATAAGGGGCAATCAGCCCCAGCATTTT
TRBJ2-7 | . | TRBD2 | TRBV2 | CASRTGTSDPYEQYF | TGTGCCAGCAGAACCGGGACTAGCGACCCCTACGAGCAGTACTTC
TRBJ2-1 | once | TRBD1 | TRBV5-1 | CASSLVRGTDNEQFF | TGCGCCAGCAGCTTGGTCCGTGGGACAGACAATGAGCAGTTCTTC
TRBJ2-1 | . | TRBD1 | TRBV4-3 | CASSGRDSNYNEQFF | TGCGCCAGCAGCGGACGGGACAGCAACTACAATGAGCAGTTCTTC
TRBJ2-7 | . | . | TRBV7-2 | CASSFPGRVEEQYF | TGTGCCAGCAGCTTCCCGGGCAGGGTTGAAGAGCAGTACTTC
TRBJ2-7 | . | TRBD2 | TRBV15 | CATSLGLAGGPFYEQYF | TGTGCCACCAGCTTGGGACTAGCGGGAGGGCCCTTCTACGAGCAGTACTTC
TRBJ2-2 | few | . | TRBV28 | CASSPNTGELFF | TGTGCCAGCAGCCCCAACACCGGGGAGCTGTTTTTT
TRBJ2-5 | . | . | TRBV28 | CASSFPIGGRAQETQYF | TGTGCCAGCAGTTTCCCCATAGGGGGGCGGGCCCAAGAGACCCAGTACTTC
TRBJ2-1 | . | . | TRBV4-2 | CASSQDPGFYNEQFF | TGTGCCAGCAGCCAAGATCCAGGGTTCTACAATGAGCAGTTCTTC
TRBJ2-5 | . | TRBD1 | TRBV9 | CASSVGRDRTDPQETQYF | TGTGCCAGCAGCGTAGGGAGGGACAGGACTGATCCTCAAGAGACCCAGTACTTC
TRBJ2-1 | . | . | TRBV15 | CATSSSFAGNEQFF | TGTGCCACCAGCAGTTCCTTCGCTGGCAATGAGCAGTTCTTC
TRBJ2-7 | . | TRBD2 | TRBV6-6 | CASTDTSGGTYEQYF | TGTGCCAGCACCGATACTAGCGGGGGTACCTACGAGCAGTACTTC
TRBJ2-3 | . | TRBD1 | TRBV5-4 | CASSWNGQGSLVDTQYF | TGTGCCAGCAGCTGGAACGGACAGGGGTCCCTGGTGGATACGCAGTATTTT
TRBJ1-2 | once | . | TRBV7-9 | CASSPYGDPNYGYTF | TGTGCCAGCAGCCCCTACGGGGACCCTAACTATGGCTACACCTTC
TRBJ2-5 | . | TRBD2 | TRBV7-9 | CASSQRDSFQETQYF | TGTGCCAGCAGCCAGCGGGACTCCTTCCAAGAGACCCAGTACTTC
TRBJ2-1 | . | . | TRBV27 | CASSLVSYNEQFF | TGTGCCAGCAGTTTAGTATCCTACAATGAGCAGTTCTTC